The 17 T cell receptor beta chains given below trace back to one sample, sequenced in a study of beta chain features in type 1 diabetes. Study outcomes and limitations: Type 1 diabetes patients had moderately but significantly shorter TCRB CDR3s in all four CD4+ subsets.

The study reverse transcribed the entire isolated RNA, so it sequenced expressed TCRB transcripts. TCRdb's table, derived via immunoSEQ multiplex PCR, lists solely in-frame clones and lacks some. Of fewer than 300,000 clones listed, roughly 21% are singletons. No antigen is known for these receptors. The sequencing sample was made of naive CD4+ T cells from blood. The receptors come from a woman between 35 and 50 years old with type 1 diabetes.

This clone appeared a few times. The chain employs TRBV7-9 and TRBJ1-4; 9 positions match TRBD1. Losses at the gene ends were 7 bases for V and 4 bases for J; bases not matched to a gene: 4. The CDR3 spans 14 residues. Germline V gene lookup returns CDR1 SEHNR and CDR2 FQNEAQ (reference sequence). CDR3 amino acids: CASTPGQGNEKLFF. The CDR3 DNA sequence: TGTGCCAGCACGCCGGGACAGGGTAATGAAAAACTGTTTTTT.

This clone was recorded a few times. This chain joins TRBV10-3 and TRBJ1-2; 8 bases align to TRBD1. The CDR3 sequence is 14 residues long. The V and J ends lost 2 bases and 4 bases, in that order; junction bases with no gene match: 3. Germline CDR1 ENHRY, CDR2 SYGVKD. CDR3 residues: CAISEPTGGYGYTF. The DNA of the CDR3 is TGTGCCATCAGTGAGCCCACAGGGGGCTATGGCTACACCTTC.

This clone was counted a few times. This chain joins TRBV29-1 and TRBJ2-5; a weak D match, TRBD1 (5 bases). The CDR3 consists of 10 residues. Per the germline V gene, CDR1 is SQVTM and CDR2 is ANQGSEA. V lost 4 bases to trimming and J lost 7 bases, with 7 bases between them. This chain's CDR3 is CSVGRGTQYF. CDR3 nucleotides: TGCAGCGTTGGAAGGGGGACCCAGTACTTC.

As for this clone: At the DNA level, this CDR3 is encoded by other sequences in the same sample as well. This sequence joins TRBV7-2 and TRBJ2-5, with TRBD1 matching over 9 bases. The V and J ends lost 5 bases and 5 bases, in that order; junction bases with no gene match: 6. Germline assignment: CDR1 SGHTA and CDR2 FQGNSA. The CDR3 sequence is 14 residues long. The CDR3 region is CASSPGQGGETQYF. The CDR3 region has the DNA TGTGCCAGCAGCCCGGGACAGGGAGGGGAGACCCAGTACTTC. The full variable domain, rest sourced from reference TRBV7-2 and TRBJ2-5, is GAGVSQSPSNKVTEKGKDVELRCDPISGHTALYWYRQSLGQGLEFLIYFQGNSAPDKSGLPSDRFSAERTGGSVSTLTIQRTQQEDSAVYLCASSPGQGGETQYFGPGTRLLVL.

This chain links TRBV27 with TRBJ1-1, with unresolved D. Germline lookup yields CDR1 MNHEY and CDR2 SMNVEV (reference sequence). This CDR3 spans 14 amino acids. V dropped 7 bases and J dropped 0 bases, with 12 bases sitting between them. CDR3 in amino acids: CASNTLQLNTEAFF. The CDR3 bases are TGTGCCAGCAATACGCTCCAGTTGAACACTGAAGCTTTCTTT.

In this sample, this clone turned up a few times. Here the CDR3 DNA reads TGTGCCAGCACTTCTTGGACAGGGGGCTTCGGCTACACCTTC. It translates to CASTSWTGGFGYTF. This chain uses TRBV28 with TRBJ1-2; 11 bases line up with TRBD1. The CDR3 consists of 14 residues. V lost 7 bases, J lost 8 bases, and 9 bases stayed unmatched. Per the germline V gene, CDR1 is MDHEN and CDR2 is SYDVKM.

The V call is TRBV29-1, the J call TRBJ2-1; maybe TRBD1 (5 bases). V was pared by 7 bases and J by 4 bases, with 14 bases between. Germline lookup yields CDR1 SQVTM and CDR2 ANQGSEA. There are 13 residues in the CDR3. The CDR3 reads CSARNRHYNEQFF. CDR3 DNA: TGCAGCGCCCGGAACAGGCATTACAATGAGCAGTTCTTC.

This clone occurred a few times. The chain has TRBV18 and TRBJ1-2, with D uncertain. V lost 3 bases, J lost 2 bases, and 10 bases lay in between. The CDR3 sequence is 14 residues long. The germline CDR1 and CDR2 sequences are KGHSH and LQKENI. The CDR3 loop is CASSPWQANYGYTF. The CDR3 DNA reads as TGTGCCAGCTCACCCTGGCAGGCCAACTATGGCTACACCTTC.

This sequence joins TRBV2 and TRBJ2-5, with a possible D match to TRBD2 (6 bases). The CDR3 contains 14 residues. In germline, CDR1 is SNHLY, CDR2 FYNNEI. V was shortened by 7 bases and J by 4 bases, with 16 bases between the two germline ends. The CDR3 DNA is TGTGCCAGCACCCCGGAACGGGAGCTAGAGACCCAGTACTTC. Translated: CASTPERELETQYF.

CDR3 DNA: TGTGCCAGCAGCGACAGGGATTACTATGGCTACACCTTC. Translated: CASSDRDYYGYTF. This chain links TRBV9 with TRBJ1-2, with D maybe TRBD1 (6 bases). V dropped 3 bases and J dropped 3 bases, with 9 bases sitting between them. This CDR3 comprises 13 residues. Germline CDR1 reads SGDLS; CDR2 reads YYNGEE.

This sequence joins TRBV7-9 and TRBJ1-5; D gene unclear. The CDR3 contains 14 residues. Germline CDR1 is SEHNR and CDR2 is FQNEAQ (reference sequence). Trimming took 2 bases from V and 7 from J, leaving 12 bases between them. The CDR3 nucleotides are TGTGCCAGCAGCTTATACGGGGAAGGCCAGCCCCAGCATTTT. Encoded protein: CASSLYGEGQPQHF.

The V and J genes are TRBV18 and TRBJ2-6; a possible D gene is TRBD2 (5 bases). Germline V CDR1 and CDR2: KGHSH, LQKENI. The CDR3 length is 17 residues. The ends were cut back, 3 bases at V and 0 bases at J, with 12 bases in the middle. The CDR3 DNA sequence: TGTGCCAGCTCACCCCTAGCAGGCAACTCTGGGGCCAACGTCCTGACTTTC. As protein: CASSPLAGNSGANVLTF.

The chain links TRBV30 to TRBJ2-7, with TRBD1 matching over 7 bases. This CDR3 spans 11 amino acids. The ends lost 3 bases at V and 4 bases at J; junction bases unmatched: 0. The germline gives CDR1 GTSNPN, CDR2 SVGIG (reference sequence). This CDR3 reads CAWRDRYEQYF. CDR3 DNA sequence: TGTGCCTGGAGGGACAGGTACGAGCAGTACTTC.

With regard to this clone: The sample has other DNA sequences that encode this CDR3 too. The CDR3 sequence is CSVELAGPYNEQFF. The CDR3 DNA sequence: TGCAGCGTTGAACTAGCGGGGCCCTACAATGAGCAGTTCTTC. The chain uses TRBV29-1 and TRBJ2-1; 9 nucleotides align to TRBD2. CDR1 and CDR2 (germline): SQVTM, ANQGSEA. V trimming: 2 bases; J trimming: 2 bases; junction bases outside the gene matches: 1. The CDR3 covers 14 residues.

This clone occurred a few times. The chain recombines TRBV11-2 with TRBJ2-3; 12 bases map to TRBD2. Trimming at V came to 3 bases and at J to 3 bases, leaving 4 bases not matched to a gene. The germline CDR1 and CDR2 sequences are SGHAT and FQNNGV. CDR3 length equals 16 residues. CDR3 in amino acids: CASSFTSGGPTDTQYF. The CDR3 coding sequence is TGTGCCAGCAGCTTTACTAGCGGGGGGCCAACAGATACGCAGTATTTT.

V is TRBV18 and J is TRBJ2-1, with D possibly TRBD2 on 6 matching bases. Germline CDR1 reads KGHSH; CDR2 reads LQKENI. This CDR3 contains 15 residues. Trimming removed 1 base at V and 12 bases at J, with 19 bases between. The CDR3 here is CASSPRRSWTEGQFF. For the CDR3, the DNA is TGTGCCAGCTCACCACGACGATCTTGGACGGAGGGGCAGTTCTTC.

The genes are TRBV28 and TRBJ2-7; TRBD1 agrees at 7 bases. From germline, CDR1 is MDHEN and CDR2 SYDVKM. V shed 0 bases and J 2 bases; nucleotides not matched to a gene: 4. The CDR3 is 15 amino acids. The CDR3 is CASSLWGDSAYEQYF. The CDR3 nucleotides read TGTGCCAGCAGTTTATGGGGGGACAGCGCCTACGAGCAGTACTTC.